This T cell receptor beta chain is from a study of shared clonotypes between healthy human individuals. Without sorting, samples used some 100 million PBMCs for genomic DNA. Every subset had its genomic DNA shared out evenly among several immunoSEQ plates. Per the original data handling: In the immunoSEQ data, sequences were junction-only and lacked quality scores, so filtering differed. Repertoires were generated with immunoSEQ multiplex PCR, while TCRdb's copy carries only in-frame clones and drops some. V and J calls plus clone size are reproduced from that table; the DNA served to infer D and trimming. The data hold hundreds of thousands of clones, with around 79% observed a single time. The V segment lost 3 bases and the J segment 13 bases; nucleotides outside the gene matches: 6. The CDR3 loop spans 12 amino acids. Germline CDR1 MGHDK, CDR2 SYGVNS.

V is TRBV25-1 and J is TRBJ2-7; 10 bases are shared with TRBD2. This TCR derives from a woman between 40 and 55 years old in good health. Some clones in this sample may be carry-over from other donors' samples. The source material was PBMCs. CDR3 in DNA: TGTGCCAGCAGTGAGGCTAGCGGGAGTCGTTACTTC. The encoded protein is CASSEASGSRYF.